The clone carrying this TCR beta chain was observed a handful of times. Its antigen is unknown. Trimming cost V 1 base and J 8 bases, with 14 bases left between them. CDR3 length equals 14 residues. CDR1 is MNHEY, CDR2 SVGAGI, per germline. This specimen belongs to a study of T cell responses to AZD1222 COVID-19 vaccine. At the level of the study: It was second doses at about 4 or about 12 weeks that were pooled.

Data came from immunoSEQ multiplex PCR; TCRdb stores just in-frame clones and leaves some out. This table has nearly 110,000 clones, 85% to 90% appearing once. Study-level findings and limits: Elevations in Spike-specific TCR breadth and depth followed administration of two AZD1222 doses. The study reported that nearly half of spike-specific TCRs target unmutated variant regions. Among vaccine-associated CD4 TCRs, coverage spanned spike, with dominance at 160-218 and 743-854.

The sequence was obtained from an adult in good health. The J gene is TRBJ1-2, the V gene TRBV6-5; D possibly corresponds to TRBD1 (5 bases). This specimen was peripheral blood, taken on day 0 of AZD1222 vaccination. The CDR3: CASSYYNSAGGYTF. DNA for the CDR3: TGTGCCAGCAGTTACTATAATAGCGCAGGGGGCTACACCTTC.